This T cell receptor beta chain came from a study of blood T cell repertoires in COVID-19. Study as a whole: Specimens from acute and convalescent COVID-19 originated in the United States, Italy and Spain. Sources were T cells, B-cell-depleted T cells, or PBMCs; the material itself was cDNA or gDNA.

Within the sample, this clone is medium-sized. V lost 2 bases, J lost 0 bases, and 20 bases lay in between. The CDR3 runs 20 residues. Germline CDR1 reads MNHNS; CDR2 reads SASEGT. Only in-frame clones appear in the TCRdb table, and some are missing; sequencing was by immunoSEQ multiplex PCR. The sample yields around 20,000 clones, less than 75% seen once. The TCR sequence derives from a human donor in a cohort sampled during active or convalescent COVID-19. V gene TRBV6-1 combines with J gene TRBJ1-6; no definite D call. Input material: peripheral blood. The CDR3 DNA reads TGTGCCAGCAGTGAATCCCGACAAGCCGAACAGAGCTCCTATAATTCACCCCTCCACTTT. Translating it yields CASSESRQAEQSSYNSPLHF.